This TCR beta chain was captured in a study of CD8+ T cells in alopecia areata. General study results and limits: Affected lesional scalp, above all in alopecia totalis/universalis, was more clonal than normal scalp. In patients, TCRs were shared less clearly than in mice, and HLA may possibly be involved.

Germline CDR1 reads MNHEY; CDR2 reads SMNVEV (reference sequence). The CDR3 is made up of 13 amino acids. The V gene lost 6 bases and the J gene lost 4 bases, with 12 bases spanning the gap. Treatment in this sample: oral pan-JAK inhibitor, 5-10 mg twice daily. Details on this clone: Its antigen is undetermined.

Extracted from the samples, RNA was reverse transcribed into cDNA to serve as the sequencing template. Profiled with immunoSEQ multiplex PCR; TCRdb holds only in-frame clones, not every one. The sample holds about 220,000 clones, under 75% seen once. This TCR derives from a human donor with alopecia areata. The genes are TRBV27 and TRBJ1-1, with D maybe TRBD1 (6 bases). Sequences were derived from CD4+ T cells sorted from blood, sampled at week 4, from a patient treated with tofacitinib. CDR3 bases: TGTGCCAGCAGACAAACAGGGAGCACTGAAGCTTTCTTT. Protein: CASRQTGSTEAFF.